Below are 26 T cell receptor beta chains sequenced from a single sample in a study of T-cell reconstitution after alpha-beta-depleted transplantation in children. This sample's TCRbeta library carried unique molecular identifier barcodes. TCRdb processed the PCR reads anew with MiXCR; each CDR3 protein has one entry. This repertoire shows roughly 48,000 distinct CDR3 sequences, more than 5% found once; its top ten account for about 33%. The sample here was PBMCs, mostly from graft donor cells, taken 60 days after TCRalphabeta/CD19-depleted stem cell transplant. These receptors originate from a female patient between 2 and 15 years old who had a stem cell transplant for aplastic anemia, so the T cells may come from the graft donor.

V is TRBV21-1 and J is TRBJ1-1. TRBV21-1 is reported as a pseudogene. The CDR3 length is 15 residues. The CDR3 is CASSCGLEMNTEAFF. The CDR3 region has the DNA TGTGCCAGCAGCTGTGGTTTAGAAATGAACACTGAAGCTTTCTTT.

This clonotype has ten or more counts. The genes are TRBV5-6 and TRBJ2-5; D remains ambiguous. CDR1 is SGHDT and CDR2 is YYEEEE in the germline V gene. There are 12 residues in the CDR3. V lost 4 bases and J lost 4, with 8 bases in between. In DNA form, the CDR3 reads TGTGCCAGCAGCGTGGGGTTAGAGACCCAGTACTTC. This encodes CASSVGLETQYF.

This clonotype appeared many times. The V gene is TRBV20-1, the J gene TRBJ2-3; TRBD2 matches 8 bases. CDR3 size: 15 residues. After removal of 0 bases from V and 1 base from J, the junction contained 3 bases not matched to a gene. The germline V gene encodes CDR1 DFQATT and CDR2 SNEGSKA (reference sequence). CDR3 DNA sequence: TGCAGTGCTAGAGAAGTAGCGGGGCGCACAGATACGCAGTATTTT. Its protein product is CSAREVAGRTDTQYF.

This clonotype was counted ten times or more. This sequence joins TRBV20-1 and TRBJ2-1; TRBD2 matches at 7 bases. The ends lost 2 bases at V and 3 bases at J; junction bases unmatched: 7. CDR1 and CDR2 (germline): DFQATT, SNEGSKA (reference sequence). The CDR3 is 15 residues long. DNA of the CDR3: TGCAGTGCTAGAAATCTAGCGGCCGTCTACAATGAGCAGTTCTTC. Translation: CSARNLAAVYNEQFF.

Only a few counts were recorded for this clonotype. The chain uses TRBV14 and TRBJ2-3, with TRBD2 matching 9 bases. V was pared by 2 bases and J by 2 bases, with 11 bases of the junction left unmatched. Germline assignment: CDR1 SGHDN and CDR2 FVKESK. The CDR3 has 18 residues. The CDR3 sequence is CASSQRAGGFEATDTQYF. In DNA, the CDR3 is TGTGCCAGCAGCCAACGAGCGGGGGGCTTCGAAGCCACAGATACGCAGTATTTT.

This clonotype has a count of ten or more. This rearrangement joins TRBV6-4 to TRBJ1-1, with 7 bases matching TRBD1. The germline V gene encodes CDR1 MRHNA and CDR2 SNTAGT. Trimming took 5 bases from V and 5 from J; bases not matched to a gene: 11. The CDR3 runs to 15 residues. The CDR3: CASSPPGQPGTEAFF. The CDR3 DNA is TGTGCCAGCAGTCCACCGGGACAGCCGGGAACTGAAGCTTTCTTT.

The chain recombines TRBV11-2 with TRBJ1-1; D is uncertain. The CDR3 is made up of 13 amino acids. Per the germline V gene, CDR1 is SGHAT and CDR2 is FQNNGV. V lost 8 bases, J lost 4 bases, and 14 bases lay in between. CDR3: CASGLGGGTEAFF. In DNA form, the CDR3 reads TGTGCCAGCGGTCTAGGCGGCGGCACTGAAGCTTTCTTT.

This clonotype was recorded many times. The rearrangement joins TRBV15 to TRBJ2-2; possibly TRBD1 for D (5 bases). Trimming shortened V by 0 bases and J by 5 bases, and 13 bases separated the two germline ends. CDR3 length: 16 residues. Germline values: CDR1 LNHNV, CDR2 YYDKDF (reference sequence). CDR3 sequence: CATSRDHRGRTGELFF. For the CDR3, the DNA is TGTGCCACCAGCAGAGATCATAGGGGAAGGACCGGGGAGCTGTTTTTT.

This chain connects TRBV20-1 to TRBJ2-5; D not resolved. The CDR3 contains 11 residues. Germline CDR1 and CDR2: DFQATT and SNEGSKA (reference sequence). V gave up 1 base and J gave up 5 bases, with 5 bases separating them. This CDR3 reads CSARGRETQYF. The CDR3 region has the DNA TGCAGTGCTAGAGGAAGGGAGACCCAGTACTTC.

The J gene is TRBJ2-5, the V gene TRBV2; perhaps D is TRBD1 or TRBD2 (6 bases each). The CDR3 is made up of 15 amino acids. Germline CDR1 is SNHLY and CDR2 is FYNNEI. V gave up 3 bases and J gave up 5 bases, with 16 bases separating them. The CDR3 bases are TGTGCCAGCAGTGAGACCGGGGGCCTGGGGGAGACCCAGTACTTC. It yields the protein CASSETGGLGETQYF.

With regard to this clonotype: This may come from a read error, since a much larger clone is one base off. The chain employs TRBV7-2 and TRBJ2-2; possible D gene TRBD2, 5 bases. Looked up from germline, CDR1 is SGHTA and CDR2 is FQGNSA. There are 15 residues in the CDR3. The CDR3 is CASSPRRSIAGEMFF. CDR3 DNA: TGTGCCAGCAGCCCCCGACGGAGTATAGCCGGGGAGATGTTTTTT.

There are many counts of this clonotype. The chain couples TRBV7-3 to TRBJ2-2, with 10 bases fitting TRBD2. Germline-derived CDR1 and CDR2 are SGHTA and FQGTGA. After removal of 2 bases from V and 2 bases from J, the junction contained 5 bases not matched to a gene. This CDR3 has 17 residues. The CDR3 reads CASSLGSLAGNTGELFF. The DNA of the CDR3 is TGTGCCAGCAGCTTAGGGTCACTAGCGGGAAACACCGGGGAGCTGTTTTTT. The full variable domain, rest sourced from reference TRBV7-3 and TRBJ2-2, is GAGVSQTPSNKVTEKGKYVELRCDPISGHTALYWYRQSLGQGPEFLIYFQGTGAADDSGLPNDRFFAVRPEGSVSTLKIQRTERGDSAVYLCASSLGSLAGNTGELFFGEGSRLTVL.

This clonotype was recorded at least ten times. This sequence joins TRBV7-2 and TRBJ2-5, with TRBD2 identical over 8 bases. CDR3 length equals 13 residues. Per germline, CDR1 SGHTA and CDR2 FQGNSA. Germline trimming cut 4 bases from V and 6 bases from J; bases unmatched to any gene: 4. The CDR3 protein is CASSYSGMKTQYF. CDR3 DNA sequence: TGTGCCAGCAGCTATAGCGGGATGAAGACCCAGTACTTC.

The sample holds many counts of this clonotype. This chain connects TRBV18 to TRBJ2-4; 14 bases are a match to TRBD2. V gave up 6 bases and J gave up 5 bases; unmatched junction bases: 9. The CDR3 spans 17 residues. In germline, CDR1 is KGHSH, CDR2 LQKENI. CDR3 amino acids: CASSPGLAGAKENIQYF. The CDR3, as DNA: TGTGCCAGCTCGCCGGGACTAGCGGGGGCAAAGGAAAACATTCAGTACTTC. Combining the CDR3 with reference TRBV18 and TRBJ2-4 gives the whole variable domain NAGVMQNPRHLVRRRGQEARLRCSPMKGHSHVYWYRQLPEEGLKFMVYLQKENIIDESGMPKERFSAEFPKEGPSILRIQQVVRGDSAAYFCASSPGLAGAKENIQYFGAGTRLSVL.

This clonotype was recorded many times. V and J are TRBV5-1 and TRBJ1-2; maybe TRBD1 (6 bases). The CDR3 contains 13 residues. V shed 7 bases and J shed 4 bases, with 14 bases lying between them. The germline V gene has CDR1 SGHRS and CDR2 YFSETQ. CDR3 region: CASRRTVLYGYTF. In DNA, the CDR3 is TGCGCCAGCCGACGGACAGTTCTCTATGGCTACACCTTC.

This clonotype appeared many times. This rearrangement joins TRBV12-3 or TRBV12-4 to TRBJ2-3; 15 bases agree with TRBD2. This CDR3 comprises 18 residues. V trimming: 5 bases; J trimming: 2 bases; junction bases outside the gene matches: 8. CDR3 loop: CASSPPGLAGGNTDTQYF. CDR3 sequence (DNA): TGTGCCAGCAGTCCCCCGGGACTAGCGGGAGGCAACACAGATACGCAGTATTTT.

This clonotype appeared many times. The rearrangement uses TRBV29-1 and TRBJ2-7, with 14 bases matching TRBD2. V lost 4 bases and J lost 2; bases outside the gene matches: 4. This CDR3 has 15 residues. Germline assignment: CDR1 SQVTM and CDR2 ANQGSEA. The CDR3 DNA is TGCAGCGTTGCCCGACTAGCGGGAGGGCCCTACGAGCAGTACGTC. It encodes CSVARLAGGPYEQYV.

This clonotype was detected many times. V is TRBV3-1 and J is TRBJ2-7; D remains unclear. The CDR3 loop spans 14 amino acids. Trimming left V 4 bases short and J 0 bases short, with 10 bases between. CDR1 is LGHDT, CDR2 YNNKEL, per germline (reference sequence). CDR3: CASSRTGFSYEQYF. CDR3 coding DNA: TGTGCCAGCAGCCGCACCGGTTTCTCCTACGAGCAGTACTTC.

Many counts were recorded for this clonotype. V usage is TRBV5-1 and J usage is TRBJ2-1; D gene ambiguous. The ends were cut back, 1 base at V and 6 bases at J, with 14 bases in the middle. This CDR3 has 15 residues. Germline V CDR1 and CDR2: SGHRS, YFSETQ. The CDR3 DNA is TGCGCCAGCAGCTTGCCCAGTCATATATCCAATGAGCAGTTCTTC. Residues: CASSLPSHISNEQFF.

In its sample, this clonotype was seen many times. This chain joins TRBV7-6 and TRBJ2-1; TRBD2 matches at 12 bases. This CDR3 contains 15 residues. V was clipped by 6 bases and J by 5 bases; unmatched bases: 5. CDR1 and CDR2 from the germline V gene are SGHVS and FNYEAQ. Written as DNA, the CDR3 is TGTGCCAGCAGTAAACTAGCGGGGGGAAACAATGAGCAGTTCTTC. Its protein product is CASSKLAGGNNEQFF.

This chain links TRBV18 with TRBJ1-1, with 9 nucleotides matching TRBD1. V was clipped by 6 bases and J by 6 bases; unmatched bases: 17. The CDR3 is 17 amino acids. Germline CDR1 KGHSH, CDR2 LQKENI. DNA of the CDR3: TGTGCCAGCTCCTTCTCTAGACAGGGGGTTCAGGAGCCTGAAGCTTTCTTT. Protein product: CASSFSRQGVQEPEAFF. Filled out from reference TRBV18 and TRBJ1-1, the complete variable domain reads NAGVMQNPRHLVRRRGQEARLRCSPMKGHSHVYWYRQLPEEGLKFMVYLQKENIIDESGMPKERFSAEFPKEGPSILRIQQVVRGDSAAYFCASSFSRQGVQEPEAFFGQGTRLTVV.

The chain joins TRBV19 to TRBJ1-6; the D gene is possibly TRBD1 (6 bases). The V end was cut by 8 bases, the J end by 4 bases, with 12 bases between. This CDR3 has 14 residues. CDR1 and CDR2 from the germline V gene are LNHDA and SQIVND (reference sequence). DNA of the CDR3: TGTGCCAGTGCGGAGGGACATTATAATTCACCCCTCCACTTT. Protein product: CASAEGHYNSPLHF.

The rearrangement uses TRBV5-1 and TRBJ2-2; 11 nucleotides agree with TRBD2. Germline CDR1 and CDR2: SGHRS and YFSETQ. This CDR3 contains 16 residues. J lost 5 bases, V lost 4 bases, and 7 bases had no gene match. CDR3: CASSRSGTSGTGELFF. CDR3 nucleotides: TGCGCCAGCAGCCGGTCCGGGACTAGCGGTACCGGGGAGCTGTTTTTT.

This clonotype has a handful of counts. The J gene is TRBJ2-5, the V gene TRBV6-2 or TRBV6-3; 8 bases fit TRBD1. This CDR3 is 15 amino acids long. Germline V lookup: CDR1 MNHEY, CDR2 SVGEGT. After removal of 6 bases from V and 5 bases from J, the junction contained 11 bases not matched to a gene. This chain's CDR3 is CASSSGDRRMETQYF. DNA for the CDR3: TGTGCCAGCAGCTCCGGGGACAGGAGGATGGAGACCCAGTACTTC.

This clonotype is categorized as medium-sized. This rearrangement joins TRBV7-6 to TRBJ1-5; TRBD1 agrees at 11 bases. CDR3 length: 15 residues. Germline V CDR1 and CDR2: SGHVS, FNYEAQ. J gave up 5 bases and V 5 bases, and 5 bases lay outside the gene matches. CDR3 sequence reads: CASSRTGGFDQPQHF. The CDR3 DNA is TGTGCCAGCAGCCGGACAGGGGGCTTTGATCAGCCCCAGCATTTT.

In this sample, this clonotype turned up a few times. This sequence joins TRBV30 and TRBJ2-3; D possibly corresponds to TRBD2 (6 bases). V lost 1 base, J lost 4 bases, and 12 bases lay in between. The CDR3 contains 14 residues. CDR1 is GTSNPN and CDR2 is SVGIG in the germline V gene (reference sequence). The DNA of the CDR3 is TGTGCCTGGAGTGCGGGGGTAGGTTCAGATACGCAGTATTTT. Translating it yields CAWSAGVGSDTQYF.